A single sample gave rise to the 19 T cell receptor beta chains below, sequenced in a study of cytomegalovirus exposure and HLA in healthy donors. 13 Jbeta primers and 60 Vbeta primers were used for the PCR. Only in-frame clones appear in the TCRdb table, and some are missing; sequencing was by immunoSEQ multiplex PCR. The repertoire includes 85,000 to 100,000 clones, around four fifths of them detected once, and 6.5% to 8% sits in the top ten. The material sequenced was PBMCs. Source of these receptors: a man aged 50-60 years in good health and CMV-seropositive.

This chain connects TRBV6-5 to TRBJ2-3; 9 bases map to TRBD2. CDR3 length equals 16 residues. Germline V gene data show CDR1 as MNHEY and CDR2 as SVGAGI. The J segment lost 5 bases and the V segment lost 1 base, leaving 7 bases of the junction unmatched. CDR3: CASSYLGLAQKDTQYF. In nucleotides, the CDR3 is TGTGCCAGCAGTTACTTGGGACTAGCCCAGAAAGATACGCAGTATTTT.

This clone was observed a single time. The rearrangement links TRBV5-1 to TRBJ1-4, with D possibly TRBD1 on 5 matching bases. The germline V gene encodes CDR1 SGHRS and CDR2 YFSETQ. V lost 4 bases and J 0 bases, leaving 13 bases between the germline ends. CDR3 size: 16 residues. The CDR3 region has the DNA TGCGCCAGCAGCACTCCTACAGGTGCAACTAATGAAAAACTGTTTTTT. As protein: CASSTPTGATNEKLFF.

The chain employs TRBV7-2 and TRBJ1-4; TRBD1 aligns across 7 bases. CDR3 size: 13 residues. Looked up from germline, CDR1 is SGHTA and CDR2 is FQGNSA. Trimming took 9 bases from V and 8 from J; bases not matched to a gene: 9. CDR3 loop: CASSRQGTEKLFF. The CDR3 nucleotides read TGTGCCAGTAGCCGACAGGGTACGGAAAAACTGTTTTTT.

J is TRBJ1-6 and V is TRBV19; D might be TRBD1 (6 bases). V was shortened by 5 bases and J by 7 bases, with 15 bases between the two germline ends. Germline V CDR1 and CDR2: LNHDA, SQIVND (reference sequence). The CDR3 sequence is 15 residues long. CDR3 DNA: TGTGCCAGTAGTGTAACACAGGGATCAAATTCACCCCTCCACTTT. It translates to CASSVTQGSNSPLHF.

The rearrangement joins TRBV7-9 to TRBJ1-5; maybe TRBD1 (5 bases). The CDR3 contains 12 residues. The V gene lost 5 bases and the J gene lost 11 bases, with 13 bases spanning the gap. Germline V gene data show CDR1 as SEHNR and CDR2 as FQNEAQ (reference sequence). This CDR3 is CASSPGGGTQHF. CDR3 nucleotide sequence: TGTGCCAGCAGCCCGGGGGGGGGTACCCAGCATTTT.

This clone was found a few times. The chain links TRBV2 to TRBJ2-7; 10 bases line up with TRBD1. CDR1 is SNHLY and CDR2 is FYNNEI in the germline V gene. The V gene end was trimmed by 8 bases and the J gene end by 3 bases; junction bases not matched to a gene: 4. This CDR3 is built from 13 residues. The CDR3 sequence is CASGRDRGYEQYF. The CDR3 DNA follows: TGTGCCAGCGGCCGGGACAGGGGCTACGAGCAGTACTTC. Full variable domain (outside the CDR3, taken from reference TRBV2 and TRBJ2-7): EPEVTQTPSHQVTQMGQEVILRCVPISNHLYFYWYRQILGQKVEFLVSFYNNEISEKSEIFDDQFSVERPDGSNFTLKIRSTKLEDSAMYFCASGRDRGYEQYFGPGTRLTVT.

This CDR3 reads CASSLDRVNTEAFF. The CDR3 DNA follows: TGTGCCAGCAGCTTAGACAGGGTGAACACTGAAGCTTTCTTT. This chain joins TRBV7-2 and TRBJ1-1; weak D call: TRBD1 (6 bases). The germline V gene encodes CDR1 SGHTA and CDR2 FQGNSA. This CDR3 is 14 amino acids long. Trimming removed 1 base from V and 0 bases from J, with 6 bases in between.

The chain employs TRBV27 and TRBJ2-2; possible D gene TRBD2, 7 bases. Looked up from germline, CDR1 is MNHEY and CDR2 is SMNVEV (reference sequence). The CDR3 loop spans 16 amino acids. Trimming took 7 bases from V and 5 from J, leaving 20 bases between them. CDR3 sequence reads: CASTLAGAFGTGELFF. The DNA of the CDR3 is TGTGCCAGCACCCTCGCGGGGGCTTTTGGGACCGGGGAGCTGTTTTTT.

The V gene is TRBV19, the J gene TRBJ1-1; D might be TRBD1 (6 bases). Germline CDR1 LNHDA, CDR2 SQIVND (reference sequence). Trimming shortened V by 9 bases and J by 0 bases, and 14 bases separated the two germline ends. CDR3 length: 14 amino acids. The DNA for the CDR3 is TGTGCCAGCTCTCGGGGGGCGATGAACACTGAAGCTTTCTTT. Protein sequence: CASSRGAMNTEAFF.

V is TRBV5-1 and J is TRBJ2-3; 10 bases map to TRBD1. This CDR3 has 16 residues. Trimming took 1 base from V and 1 from J; bases not matched to a gene: 3. Per germline, CDR1 SGHRS and CDR2 YFSETQ. CDR3 loop: CASSLWGTGGTDTQYF. The CDR3 coding sequence is TGCGCCAGCAGCTTGTGGGGGACAGGGGGCACAGATACGCAGTATTTT.

V is TRBV5-1 and J is TRBJ1-1, with a weak D call TRBD1 (5 bases). The V and J ends lost 0 bases and 6 bases respectively, with 15 bases between them. CDR1 and CDR2 from the germline V gene are SGHRS and YFSETQ. This CDR3 is built from 15 residues. The DNA for the CDR3 is TGCGCCAGCAGCTTGGCGGGGGTTGCGAGCGCTGAAGCTTTCTTT. This sequence encodes CASSLAGVASAEAFF.

A few counts support this clone. V usage is TRBV2 and J usage is TRBJ1-1; D unclear. Between the trimmed V and J ends, which lost 8 bases and 2 bases, there was a span of 12 bases. The germline V gene encodes CDR1 SNHLY and CDR2 FYNNEI. The CDR3 has 13 residues. CDR3 bases: TGTGCCAGCTCCCTGGCGGCCAACACTGAAGCTTTCTTT. Its protein product is CASSLAANTEAFF.

This clone was observed a few times. In nucleotides, the CDR3 is TGCAGCGTTGAGGCCCCGACAGGAGCCACAGATACGCAGTATTTT. The encoded protein is CSVEAPTGATDTQYF. This chain joins TRBV29-1 and TRBJ2-3, with a weak D call TRBD1 (6 bases). Trimming took off 3 bases at V and 2 bases at J, with 15 bases between the two ends. The CDR3 length is 15 residues. The germline V gene encodes CDR1 SQVTM and CDR2 ANQGSEA.

V usage is TRBV27 and J usage is TRBJ2-3, with D possibly matching TRBD1 (6 bases). The CDR3 contains 15 residues. Trimming pared 5 bases from V and 4 bases from J, leaving 16 bases between. Germline V gene sequence: CDR1 MNHEY, CDR2 SMNVEV (reference sequence). The CDR3 sequence: CASSLGTGKADTQYF. The CDR3 DNA is TGTGCCAGCAGTCTCGGAACAGGGAAGGCAGATACGCAGTATTTT.

The rearrangement links TRBV19 to TRBJ2-1; D is possibly TRBD2 (7 bases). Per germline, CDR1 LNHDA and CDR2 SQIVND (reference sequence). The CDR3 runs 15 residues. V shed 4 bases and J shed 1 base, with 11 bases lying between them. CDR3 DNA: TGTGCCAGTAGTACGGGGGGCGGGTCCTACAATGAGCAGTTCTTC. It translates to CASSTGGGSYNEQFF.

This clone was seen once. The chain employs TRBV18 and TRBJ2-7, with no clear D. Germline lookup yields CDR1 KGHSH and CDR2 LQKENI. V was clipped by 2 bases and J by 4 bases, with 6 bases between them. The CDR3 sequence is 12 residues long. CDR3 coding DNA: TGTGCCAGCTCACCAACCGGGTACGAGCAGTACTTC. This sequence encodes CASSPTGYEQYF.

This clone has only a few counts. This chain links TRBV7-6 with TRBJ2-5, with 10 bases identical to TRBD2. Germline loops: CDR1 SGHVS, CDR2 FNYEAQ. This CDR3 region has 13 residues. Trimming removed 10 bases from V and 4 bases from J; junction bases left unmatched: 6. The CDR3 protein is CAIQRGGSETQYF. In DNA form, the CDR3 reads TGTGCCATTCAGCGGGGGGGCTCAGAGACCCAGTACTTC.

The chain links TRBV4-1 to TRBJ1-3, with 7 nucleotides matching TRBD1. In germline, CDR1 is MGHRA, CDR2 YSYEKL. CDR3 length: 17 amino acids. V shed 2 bases, J shed 0 bases, and the junction held 7 bases outside the gene matches. CDR3: CASSQPYRGVSGNTIYF. In DNA form, the CDR3 reads TGCGCCAGCAGCCAACCTTACAGGGGAGTCTCTGGAAACACCATATATTTT.

The rearrangement uses TRBV5-1 and TRBJ1-1; 7 nucleotides line up with TRBD1. This CDR3 is 15 amino acids long. Germline V gene data show CDR1 as SGHRS and CDR2 as YFSETQ. V lost 1 base to trimming and J lost 2 bases; unmatched junction nucleotides: 5. The chain's CDR3 is CASSLQTGVNTEAFF. For the CDR3, the DNA is TGCGCCAGCAGCTTGCAAACAGGGGTAAACACTGAAGCTTTCTTT.